This is a list of T cell receptor beta chains from one sample in a study of blood T cell repertoires in COVID-19. TCRdb's table, derived via immunoSEQ multiplex PCR, lists solely in-frame clones and lacks some. The sample carries roughly 93,000 clones, about 88% recorded once. Sequenced input: peripheral blood. All receptors derive from a man aged 50-59 years with acute or convalescent COVID-19. The CDR3 runs from the conserved cysteine through the conserved F or W. D genes are given only for firm matches. For some rows the clone size is stated as once, few or many, or as a class when expanded; others skip it.

cdr3_aa	cdr3_nt	d_call	clone_size	v_call	j_call
CATTGHSRQDGYTF	TGTGCCACCACCGGACACTCCCGGCAGGATGGCTACACCTTC	NA	NA	TRBV19	TRBJ1-2
CAGWTGMYTEAFF	TGTGCCGGATGGACAGGAATGTACACTGAAGCTTTCTTT	TRBD1	NA	TRBV30	TRBJ1-1
CAWSSTVNTGELFF	TGTGCCTGGAGCTCGACAGTGAACACCGGGGAGCTGTTTTTT	NA	NA	TRBV30	TRBJ2-2
CASRAGLATNEQFF	TGTGCCAGCAGGGCGGGACTAGCGACCAATGAGCAGTTCTTC	TRBD2	NA	TRBV6-5	TRBJ2-1
CASSLAGQGSRSGYTF	TGTGCCAGCAGTCTCGCGGGACAGGGATCTCGTAGTGGCTACACCTTC	TRBD1	NA	TRBV13	TRBJ1-2
CASSQVMTGNTGELFF	TGCGCCAGCAGCCAAGTCATGACAGGGAACACCGGGGAGCTGTTTTTT	NA	NA	TRBV4-1	TRBJ2-2
CASSPHGGGRQETQYF	TGTGCCAGCAGCCCGCATGGCGGGGGGCGCCAAGAGACCCAGTACTTC	TRBD2	few	TRBV7-6	TRBJ2-5
CASSSRTGGFYGYTF	TGTGCCAGCAGTTCACGGACAGGGGGCTTCTATGGCTACACCTTC	TRBD1	once	TRBV25-1	TRBJ1-2
CATSRSPGTGPTGELFF	TGTGCCACCAGCAGATCCCCAGGGACAGGTCCCACCGGGGAGCTGTTTTTT	TRBD1	NA	TRBV15	TRBJ2-2
CASSLRPLAGGRNEQFF	TGTGCCAGCAGCTTAAGGCCCCTAGCGGGGGGAAGGAATGAGCAGTTCTTC	TRBD2	NA	TRBV11-3	TRBJ2-1
CASSLAGVTFF	TGCGCCAGCAGCTTGGCAGGGGTAACTTTCTTT	NA	once	TRBV5-1	TRBJ1-1
CASGWEETQYF	TGCGCCAGCGGGTGGGAGGAGACCCAGTACTTC	NA	NA	TRBV5-1	TRBJ2-5
CASSPRTGNYGYTF	TGTGCCAGCAGTCCCAGGACAGGAAACTATGGCTACACCTTC	TRBD1	NA	TRBV27	TRBJ1-2
CASSLDIPGQVNYGYTF	TGCGCCAGCAGCTTGGACATTCCGGGACAGGTTAACTATGGCTACACCTTC	TRBD1	NA	TRBV5-1	TRBJ1-2
CASSVGPNTGELFF	TGTGCCAGCAGTGTGGGCCCGAACACCGGGGAGCTGTTTTTT	NA	NA	TRBV2	TRBJ2-2
CASSEYRWGIAGGKAFF	TGTGCCAGCAGTGAATACCGATGGGGGATTGCAGGGGGCAAAGCTTTCTTT	TRBD1	NA	TRBV25-1	TRBJ1-1
CASSLGQEKLFF	TGTGCCAGCAGTTTAGGGCAGGAAAAACTGTTTTTT	NA	NA	TRBV12-3/TRBV12-4	TRBJ1-4
CASSQEGRGFGNEKLFF	TGCGCCAGCAGCCAAGAGGGCAGGGGCTTCGGTAATGAAAAACTGTTTTTT	NA	NA	TRBV4-1	TRBJ1-4
CASSLGDRGGGNTIYF	TGTGCCAGCAGCTTGGGGGACAGGGGAGGTGGAAACACCATATATTTT	TRBD1	NA	TRBV7-9	TRBJ1-3
CASAPLAGGPFDTQYF	TGTGCCAGCGCCCCCCTAGCGGGGGGGCCCTTTGATACGCAGTATTTT	TRBD2	NA	TRBV27	TRBJ2-3
CAWSVGTGETQYF	TGTGCCTGGAGTGTAGGGACAGGAGAGACCCAGTACTTC	TRBD1	NA	TRBV30	TRBJ2-5
CASRRAMNTEAFF	TGTGCCAGCAGGAGAGCTATGAACACTGAAGCTTTCTTT	NA	NA	TRBV6-5	TRBJ1-1
CASRRQGAGTGELFF	TGTGCCAGCAGACGACAGGGGGCGGGGACCGGGGAGCTGTTTTTT	TRBD1	NA	TRBV7-9	TRBJ2-2
CASSRDWRDEQFF	TGCGCCAGCAGCCGGGATTGGCGGGATGAGCAGTTCTTC	NA	NA	TRBV5-1	TRBJ2-1
CASSAGNRAAGGYTF	TGTGCCAGCAGCGCCGGAAACCGGGCCGCGGGTGGCTACACCTTC	NA	NA	TRBV7-8	TRBJ1-2
CAWSVIIPGLGQFF	TGTGCCTGGAGTGTCATCATCCCGGGACTAGGGCAGTTCTTC	TRBD2	NA	TRBV30	TRBJ2-1
CASSLQGSGYGYTF	TGTGCCAGCAGTTTACAGGGTAGTGGCTATGGCTACACCTTC	NA	NA	TRBV6-1	TRBJ1-2
CASSLKRQGDTDTQYF	TGTGCCAGCAGCTTGAAGCGGCAGGGGGACACAGATACGCAGTATTTT	TRBD1	NA	TRBV5-4	TRBJ2-3
CASSETRANDYGYTF	TGTGCCAGCAGTGAAACTCGAGCAAACGACTATGGCTACACCTTC	NA	NA	TRBV2	TRBJ1-2
CASSQPRGHPGGWYNEQFF	TGTGCCAGCAGCCAACCACGCGGACATCCCGGGGGGTGGTACAATGAGCAGTTCTTC	TRBD2	NA	TRBV14	TRBJ2-1
CASSEMTLTIYF	TGTGCCAGCAGTGAAATGACACTTACCATATATTTT	NA	NA	TRBV2	TRBJ1-3
CASSEYPGAGEKLFF	TGTGCCAGCAGTGAATATCCAGGGGCAGGTGAAAAACTGTTTTTT	NA	NA	TRBV6-1	TRBJ1-4
CAIQGQGGGYTF	TGTGCCATCCAAGGACAGGGCGGTGGCTACACCTTC	TRBD1	few	TRBV10-3	TRBJ1-2
CASSQDPGTGYEKLFF	TGTGCCAGCAGCCAAGACCCCGGAACAGGGTACGAAAAACTGTTTTTT	NA	NA	TRBV4-2	TRBJ1-4
CASSFSGETSPLHF	TGTGCCAGCAGTTTTTCAGGGGAGACTTCACCCCTCCACTTT	NA	NA	TRBV28	TRBJ1-6
CASSSRDRGYEQYF	TGCGCCAGCAGCTCGCGGGACAGGGGCTACGAGCAGTACTTC	TRBD1	few	TRBV5-1	TRBJ2-7
CASSLPGNPDTQYF	TGTGCCAGCAGCCTGCCGGGGAACCCCGATACGCAGTATTTT	NA	NA	TRBV5-6	TRBJ2-3
CASSLEGLLGTEAFF	TGCGCCAGCAGCTTGGAGGGACTCTTAGGCACTGAAGCTTTCTTT	NA	NA	TRBV5-1	TRBJ1-1
CASSPGQGVGQETQYF	TGTGCCAGCAGCCCCGGACAGGGAGTGGGGCAAGAGACCCAGTACTTC	TRBD1	NA	TRBV7-6	TRBJ2-5
CSASGPRVIPKNIQYF	TGCAGTGCTAGTGGCCCCAGGGTGATTCCCAAAAACATTCAGTACTTC	NA	NA	TRBV20-1	TRBJ2-4
CASSQEQGEDGYTF	TGTGCCAGCAGCCAAGAACAGGGTGAAGATGGCTACACCTTC	NA	NA	TRBV4-2	TRBJ1-2
CASSPTGLGGGYTF	TGTGCCAGCAGTCCGACAGGGCTAGGGGGGGGCTACACCTTC	TRBD1	few	TRBV27	TRBJ1-2
CASSYGLLNSYNEQFF	TGTGCCAGCAGTTATGGATTACTAAACTCCTACAATGAGCAGTTCTTC	NA	NA	TRBV6-5	TRBJ2-1
CASSLTSTGTGDSGANVLTF	TGTGCCAGCAGTCTTACGTCAACCGGGACAGGGGACTCTGGGGCCAACGTCCTGACTTTC	TRBD1	NA	TRBV6-2/TRBV6-3	TRBJ2-6
CAISGGTREQFF	TGTGCCATCAGTGGTGGGACACGAGAGCAGTTCTTC	NA	NA	TRBV10-3	TRBJ2-1
CASRSNRDSWYGYTF	TGTGCCAGCAGGTCCAACCGGGACAGCTGGTATGGCTACACCTTC	TRBD1	NA	TRBV6-6	TRBJ1-2
CASSPRAGGLGTGELFF	TGTGCCAGCAGCCCGAGAGCGGGGGGGCTGGGCACCGGGGAGCTGTTTTTT	TRBD2	few	TRBV5-4	TRBJ2-2
CASSIATLAGANTGELFF	TGTGCCAGTAGTATAGCTACTCTAGCGGGGGCTAACACCGGGGAGCTGTTTTTT	TRBD2	NA	TRBV19	TRBJ2-2
CASRWSWAGQGTYEQYF	TGTGCCAGCAGATGGAGTTGGGCGGGACAGGGCACCTACGAGCAGTACTTC	TRBD1	NA	TRBV6-8	TRBJ2-7
CASSLWRPQETQYF	TGTGCCAGCAGCTTATGGAGACCCCAAGAGACCCAGTACTTC	NA	NA	TRBV7-8	TRBJ2-5
CASRTTAVDGYTF	TGTGCCAGCAGAACGACAGCCGTTGATGGCTACACCTTC	NA	NA	TRBV3-1/TRBV3-2	TRBJ1-2
CASSSGTSGTDTQYF	TGTGCCAGCAGTTCCGGGACTAGCGGCACAGATACGCAGTATTTT	TRBD2	NA	TRBV2	TRBJ2-3
CASSLYGGAGNEQFF	TGTGCCAGCAGCTTATACGGGGGGGCCGGGAATGAGCAGTTCTTC	TRBD2	NA	TRBV7-2	TRBJ2-1
CASSPLAGGHSTDTQYF	TGTGCCAGCTCACCCCTAGCGGGGGGGCATAGCACAGATACGCAGTATTTT	TRBD2	NA	TRBV18	TRBJ2-3
CASSFGRGNTEAFF	TGTGCCAGCAGCTTTGGACGGGGGAACACTGAAGCTTTCTTT	NA	NA	TRBV7-3	TRBJ1-1
CASSITGENQPQHF	TGTGCCAGTAGTATCACCGGGGAGAATCAGCCCCAGCATTTT	NA	NA	TRBV19	TRBJ1-5
CAWSVLDRGDEQYF	TGTGCCTGGAGTGTACTGGACAGGGGGGACGAGCAGTACTTC	TRBD1	NA	TRBV30	TRBJ2-7